These 10 T cell receptor beta chains originate from one sample sequenced in a study of blood T cells in healthy people across ages. Alongside a J-beta primer mix, a sample-barcoded 5' primer served in a second PCR lasting roughly 7 to 11 cycles. Each CDR3 protein gets one entry after TCRdb re-called the 5' RACE reads with MiXCR. This sample carries about 1 million distinct CDR3 sequences, roughly 45% of them seen once, and the ten largest clones take around 18%. The sample was blood. The receptors here all came from a woman aged 55-75 years in good health.

In its sample, this clonotype was seen a few times. The chain combines TRBV7-9 with TRBJ2-1, with 7 bases aligning to TRBD2. The V and J ends lost 5 bases and 7 bases, in that order; junction bases with no gene match: 11. The CDR3 runs 15 residues. The germline V gene has CDR1 SEHNR and CDR2 FQNEAQ (reference sequence). The CDR3 loop is CASSPPAGMRNEQFF. The DNA for the CDR3 is TGTGCCAGCAGCCCCCCAGCGGGAATGAGGAATGAGCAGTTCTTC.

J is TRBJ2-3 and V is TRBV6-5, with D perhaps TRBD1 (6 bases). The CDR3 runs 15 residues. V lost 2 bases and J lost 1, with 10 bases in between. Germline lookup yields CDR1 MNHEY and CDR2 SVGAGI. The CDR3 DNA reads TGTGCCAGCAGTTACGGGTCAGGGGGCACAGATACGCAGTATTTT. Translation: CASSYGSGGTDTQYF.

This clonotype was found many times. The chain links TRBV6-4 to TRBJ2-3; 9 bases fit TRBD1. Germline lookup yields CDR1 MRHNA and CDR2 SNTAGT. J was trimmed by 13 bases and V by 8 bases; bases with no gene match: 13. The CDR3 is made up of 13 amino acids. CDR3 loop: CASYPPRDRDKYF. Written as DNA, the CDR3 is TGTGCCAGCTACCCTCCCCGGGACAGGGATAAGTATTTT.

Only a few counts were recorded for this clonotype. V gene TRBV20-1 combines with J gene TRBJ1-2; D is unclear. V lost 6 bases and J lost 0, with 11 bases in between. Germline CDR1 is DFQATT and CDR2 is SNEGSKA (reference sequence). The CDR3 consists of 13 residues. The chain's CDR3 is CSATARSNYGYTF. CDR3 nucleotides: TGCAGTGCAACCGCGCGCTCTAACTATGGCTACACCTTC.

In the case of this clonotype: The junction does not match germline at one end; this may be a read error. This chain uses TRBV11-1 with TRBJ2-4, with D possibly matching TRBD1 (5 bases). This CDR3 is built from 13 residues. From germline, CDR1 is SGHAT and CDR2 FQDESV (reference sequence). CDR3 nucleotide sequence: TGTGCCAACAGCCGAGGACACAATAACATTCAGTACTTC. Its translation is CANSRGHNNIQYF. Using reference TRBV11-1 and TRBJ2-4 for the parts outside the CDR3, the full variable domain is EAEVAQSPRYKITEKSQAVAFWCDPISGHATLYWYRQILGQGPELLVQFQDESVVDDSQLPKDRFSAERLKGVDSTLKIQPAELGDSAMYLCANSRGHNNIQYFGAGTRLSVL.

The V and J genes are TRBV20-1 and TRBJ2-1; no clear D. The CDR3 covers 14 residues. CDR1 DFQATT and CDR2 SNEGSKA come from the germline V gene (reference sequence). The ends were cut back, 3 bases at V and 0 bases at J, with 9 bases in the middle. The CDR3 DNA is TGCAGTGCTAGTTCTGCTTTCTCCTACAATGAGCAGTTCTTC. This codes for CSASSAFSYNEQFF.

This chain uses TRBV15 with TRBJ2-7; D assignment may be TRBD1 or TRBD2 (6 bases each). The CDR3 has 15 residues. Trimming took off 4 bases at V and 2 bases at J, with 15 bases between the two ends. Germline-derived CDR1 and CDR2 are LNHNV and YYDKDF (reference sequence). CDR3 coding DNA: TGTGCCACCAGCAAGAGCCCGGGGGCCCCCTACGAGCAGTACTTC. Residues: CATSKSPGAPYEQYF.

The rearrangement links TRBV2 to TRBJ2-7; 8 nucleotides align to TRBD2. The CDR3 loop spans 15 amino acids. Per germline, CDR1 SNHLY and CDR2 FYNNEI. The J segment lost 2 bases and the V segment lost 1 base, leaving 4 bases of the junction unmatched. Here the CDR3 DNA reads TGTGCCAGCAGTGAAGGGGCGGGAGGTCCCTACGAGCAGTACTTC. Its translation is CASSEGAGGPYEQYF. The whole variable domain, filled in from reference TRBV2 and TRBJ2-7, reads EPEVTQTPSHQVTQMGQEVILRCVPISNHLYFYWYRQILGQKVEFLVSFYNNEISEKSEIFDDQFSVERPDGSNFTLKIRSTKLEDSAMYFCASSEGAGGPYEQYFGPGTRLTVT.

V and J are TRBV20-1 and TRBJ2-7; D is tentatively TRBD1 or TRBD2 (7 bases each). CDR3 size: 13 residues. CDR1 is DFQATT and CDR2 is SNEGSKA in the germline V gene (reference sequence). Trimming removed 5 bases from V and 3 bases from J, with 14 bases in between. CDR3 bases: TGCAGTGCTGGGAGGGACAGCGGCTACGAGCAGTACTTC. Residues: CSAGRDSGYEQYF.

The chain is built from TRBV15 and TRBJ2-5; TRBD2 aligns across 7 bases. The CDR3 length is 15 residues. The J segment lost 5 bases and the V segment lost 1 base, leaving 7 bases of the junction unmatched. CDR1 and CDR2 (germline): LNHNV, YYDKDF (reference sequence). CDR3 protein: CATSRVGEGFETQYF. CDR3 nucleotides: TGTGCCACCAGCAGAGTGGGGGAGGGTTTTGAGACCCAGTACTTC.